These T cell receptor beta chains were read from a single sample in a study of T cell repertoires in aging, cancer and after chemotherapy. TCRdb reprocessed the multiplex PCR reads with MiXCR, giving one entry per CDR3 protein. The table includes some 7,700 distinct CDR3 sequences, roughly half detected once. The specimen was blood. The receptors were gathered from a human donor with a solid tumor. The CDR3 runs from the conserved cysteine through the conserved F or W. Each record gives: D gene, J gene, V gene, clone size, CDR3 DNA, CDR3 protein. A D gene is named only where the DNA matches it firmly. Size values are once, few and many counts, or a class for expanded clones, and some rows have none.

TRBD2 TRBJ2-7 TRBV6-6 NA TGTGCCAGCAGCCGACTAGCGGAGGGCCCCCTGGAGCAGTACTTC CASSRLAEGPLEQYF
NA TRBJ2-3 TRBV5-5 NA TGTGCCAGCATACTCGGCGGCCCCACAGATACGCAGTATTTT CASILGGPTDTQYF
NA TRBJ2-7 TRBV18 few TGTGCCAGCTTATTGCCGGGGACGGAAAAGCAGTACTTC CASLLPGTEKQYF
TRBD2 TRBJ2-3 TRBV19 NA TGTGCCAGTAGTATAGGACTAGCGGAGAGGGCTGATACGCAGTATTTT CASSIGLAERADTQYF
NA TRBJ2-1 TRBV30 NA TGTGCCTGGAGTGTCAACCTATACAATGAGCAGTTCTTC CAWSVNLYNEQFF
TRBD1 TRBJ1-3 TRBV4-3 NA TGTGCCAGCAGCCAGTTGGACAGGGACGTGGACACCATATATTTT CASSQLDRDVDTIYF
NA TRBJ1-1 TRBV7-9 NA TGTGCCAGCAGCGCGAATGGGGGGAACACTGAAGCTTTCTTT CASSANGGNTEAFF
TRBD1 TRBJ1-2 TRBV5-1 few TGCGCCAGCAGCTTGCGGGGACAGCTCTATGGCTACACCTTC CASSLRGQLYGYTF
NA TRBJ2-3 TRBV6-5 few TGTGCCAGCAGTCCCCGGGACGTGACAGATACGCAGTATTTT CASSPRDVTDTQYF
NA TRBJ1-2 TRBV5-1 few TGCGCCAGCAGCGCGGACAACTATGGCTACACCTTC CASSADNYGYTF
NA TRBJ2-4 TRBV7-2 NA TGTGCCAGCAGCACCCCCTGGGACATTCAGTACTTC CASSTPWDIQYF
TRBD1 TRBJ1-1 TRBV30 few TGTGCCTGGAGTGTATGGGCAGGGGGTGGGAACACTGAAGCTTTCTTT CAWSVWAGGGNTEAFF
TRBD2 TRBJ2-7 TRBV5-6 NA TGTGCCAGCAGCTTGGGGCTAGCGGCGCACTCCTACGAGCAGTACTTC CASSLGLAAHSYEQYF
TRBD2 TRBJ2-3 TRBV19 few TGTGCCAGCCGGGGACTAGCCCACTCAGATACGCAGTATTTT CASRGLAHSDTQYF
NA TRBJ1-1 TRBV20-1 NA TGCAGTGTGCCTAACACTGAAGCTTTCTTT CSVPNTEAFF
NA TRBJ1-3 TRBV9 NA TGTGCCAGCAGATCAGGGTCTGGAAACACCATATATTTT CASRSGSGNTIYF
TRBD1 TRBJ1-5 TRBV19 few TGTGCCAGTAGCCCCGGACAGGGGCTTAGCCAGCCCCAGCATTTT CASSPGQGLSQPQHF
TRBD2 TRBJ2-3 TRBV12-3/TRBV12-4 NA TGTGCCAGCACGCGGGGGAACACAGATACGCAGTATTTT CASTRGNTDTQYF
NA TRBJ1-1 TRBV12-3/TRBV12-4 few TGTGCCAGCAGTCCCCGTGGTAGTGAAGCTTTCTTT CASSPRGSEAFF
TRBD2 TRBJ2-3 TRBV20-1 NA TGCAGTGAGAGGGGACTAGCGGGAGATACGCAGTATTTT CSERGLAGDTQYF
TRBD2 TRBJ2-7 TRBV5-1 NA TGCGCCAGCAGCTTGGGTAGCGGGCCCACCTACGAGCAGTACTTC CASSLGSGPTYEQYF
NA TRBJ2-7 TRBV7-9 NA TGTGCCAGCAGCTCCGGTCGGTTCGGGGGAAGGCCTGGAGAGCAGTACTTC CASSSGRFGGRPGEQYF
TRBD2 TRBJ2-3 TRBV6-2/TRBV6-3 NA TGTGCCAGCAGTCCCGGAGCGGGAAGGAGCACAGATACGCAGTATTTT CASSPGAGRSTDTQYF
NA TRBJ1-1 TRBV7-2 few TGTGCCAGCACCCTGGGGAGGGAAAGTGAAGCTTTCTTT CASTLGRESEAFF
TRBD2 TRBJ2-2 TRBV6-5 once TGTGCCAGCAGATCGACTAGCGGGGCCGCCAGTTCCGGGGAGCTGTTTTTT CASRSTSGAASSGELFF
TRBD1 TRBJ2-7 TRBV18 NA TGTGCCAGCTCACCCAGGGGGCGGACCTACGAGCAGTACTTC CASSPRGRTYEQYF
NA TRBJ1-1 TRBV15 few TGTGCCACCAGCAGAGAGAGGACAACCCCGGGAGCCGGAAACACTGAAGCTTTCTTT CATSRERTTPGAGNTEAFF
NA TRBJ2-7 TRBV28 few TGTGCCAGCAGTGACTCCGGGACACCCTACGAGCAGTACTTC CASSDSGTPYEQYF
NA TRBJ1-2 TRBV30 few TGTGCCTGGAGTTCGATAATAGGGAAATACTATGGCTACACCTTC CAWSSIIGKYYGYTF
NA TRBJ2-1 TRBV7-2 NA TGTGCCAGCAGCCCCCTGTCGGGGAGGACCTACAATGAGCAGTTCTTC CASSPLSGRTYNEQFF
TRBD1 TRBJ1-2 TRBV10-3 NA TGTGCCTCCGGAGGGACAGGAAGCGGTGGCTACACCTTC CASGGTGSGGYTF
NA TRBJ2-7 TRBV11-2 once TGTGCCAGCAGCTTAGCAGGGTTGGAGAACGAGCAGTACTTC CASSLAGLENEQYF
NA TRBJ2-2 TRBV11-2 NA TGTGCCAGCAGCCAGCAATCGAGGTTAGCCGGGGAGCTGTTTTTT CASSQQSRLAGELFF
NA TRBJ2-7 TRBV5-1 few TGCGCCAGCAGCTTGCGGACCTCCTACGAGCAGTACTTC CASSLRTSYEQYF
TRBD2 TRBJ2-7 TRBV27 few TGTGCCAGCATCTCGACTAGCGGGAGGTTCGAGCAGTACTTC CASISTSGRFEQYF
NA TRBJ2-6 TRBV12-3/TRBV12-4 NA TGTGCCAGCAGGCAGACTGGGGCCAACGTCCTGACTTTC CASRQTGANVLTF
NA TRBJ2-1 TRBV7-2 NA TGTGCCAGCAGCCCACCGGGACTTCCAGGCAATGAGCAGTTCTTC CASSPPGLPGNEQFF
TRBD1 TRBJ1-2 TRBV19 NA TGTGCCAGTAGTATAGGGACAGGCTTCGGCGGCTACACCTTC CASSIGTGFGGYTF
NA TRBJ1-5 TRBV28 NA TGTGCCAGCACCCTTGGGAATCAGCCCCAGCATTTT CASTLGNQPQHF
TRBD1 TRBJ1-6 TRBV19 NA TGTGCCAGCGGATTGAACAGGGGGCAGACCTATAATTCACCCCTCCACTTT CASGLNRGQTYNSPLHF
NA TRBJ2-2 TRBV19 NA TGTGCCAGTAGCCTCGCCGGGGAGCTGTTTTTT CASSLAGELFF
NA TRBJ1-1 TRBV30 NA TGTGCCTGGAGAGGGATTAGCAGGGGAAACACTGAAGCTTTCTTT CAWRGISRGNTEAFF
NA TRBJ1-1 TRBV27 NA TGTGCCAGCAGCCCACAGGGAGCCACTGAAGCTTTCTTT CASSPQGATEAFF
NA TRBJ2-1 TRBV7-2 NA TGTGCCAGCAGCATGGGACTTGGAAATGAGCAGTTCTTC CASSMGLGNEQFF
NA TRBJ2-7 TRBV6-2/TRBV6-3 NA TGTGCCAGCAGTTACCAGGGCCATTACGAGCAGTACTTC CASSYQGHYEQYF
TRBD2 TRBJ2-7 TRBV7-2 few TGTGCCAGCAGCTTAAAGGGACTAGCGGGACCCGGAGAGCAGTACTTC CASSLKGLAGPGEQYF
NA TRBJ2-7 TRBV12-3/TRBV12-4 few TGTGCCAGCAGCTCCAACTACGAGCAGTACTTC CASSSNYEQYF
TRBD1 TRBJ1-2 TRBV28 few TGTGCCAGCAGTTCACTCGGGACAGGGCTGAGATATGGCTACACCTTC CASSSLGTGLRYGYTF
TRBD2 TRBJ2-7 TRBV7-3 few TGTGCCAGCAGCCTAGGTGGGGGGGCCTACGAGCAGTACTTC CASSLGGGAYEQYF
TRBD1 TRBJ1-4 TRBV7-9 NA TGTGCCAGCAGCTTAATGGGACAGGGGACCGAAAAACTGTTTTTT CASSLMGQGTEKLFF
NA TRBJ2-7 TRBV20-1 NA TGCAGTGCTCAGATATACTTGCGGTCCTACGAGCAGTACTTC CSAQIYLRSYEQYF
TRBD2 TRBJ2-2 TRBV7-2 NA TGTGCCAGCAGCTTAAGGTCTAGCGGGAGGACCGGGGAGCTGTTTTTT CASSLRSSGRTGELFF
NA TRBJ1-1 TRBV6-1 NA TGTGCCAGCAGTGAAATCGGGGTAGTGGAGAACACTGAAGCTTTCTTT CASSEIGVVENTEAFF